This T cell receptor beta chain derives from a study of shared clonotypes between healthy human individuals. Study-wide points: Of the naive CD4 clonotypes, roughly 5.2% were shared across a handful of donors. Naive subsets, compared against memory subsets, generally had larger estimated richness values.

About this clone: The antigen is undetermined.

Here immunoSEQ multiplex PCR was the method, and the copy in TCRdb shows in-frame clones only, minus some. Here the sample spans 2 million to 2.5 million clones, under 95% being singletons. The CDR3 spans 15 residues. V was trimmed by 4 bases and J by 8 bases, leaving 20 bases between them. The V gene's germline CDR1 is SGHTA and CDR2 FQGNSA. The TCR was taken from a man younger than 30 in good health. Some clones in this sample may be carry-over from other donors' samples. Sequencing was performed on naive CD4+ T cells from PBMCs. Subset: CD45RA+ positively selected. The V and J genes are TRBV7-2 and TRBJ1-2; D remains ambiguous. In nucleotides, the CDR3 is TGTGCCAGCAGCTCCACCTTCGGCCTCCTTGTGGGCTACACCTTC. It is translated as CASSSTFGLLVGYTF.